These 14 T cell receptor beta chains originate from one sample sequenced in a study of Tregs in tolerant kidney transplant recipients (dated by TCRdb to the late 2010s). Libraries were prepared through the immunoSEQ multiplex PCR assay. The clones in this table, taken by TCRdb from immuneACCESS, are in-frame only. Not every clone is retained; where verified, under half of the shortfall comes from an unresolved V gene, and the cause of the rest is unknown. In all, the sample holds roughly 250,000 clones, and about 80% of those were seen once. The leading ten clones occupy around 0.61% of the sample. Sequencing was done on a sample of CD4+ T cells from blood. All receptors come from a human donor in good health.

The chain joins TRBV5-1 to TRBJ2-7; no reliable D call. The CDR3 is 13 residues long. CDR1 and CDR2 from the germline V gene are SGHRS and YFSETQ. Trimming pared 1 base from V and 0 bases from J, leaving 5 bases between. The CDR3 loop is CASSLWSSYEQYF. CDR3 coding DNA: TGCGCCAGCAGCTTGTGGAGCTCCTACGAGCAGTACTTC. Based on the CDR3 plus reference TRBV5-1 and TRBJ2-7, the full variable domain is KAGVTQTPRYLIKTRGQQVTLSCSPISGHRSVSWYQQTPGQGLQFLFEYFSETQRNKGNFPGRFSGRQFSNSRSEMNVSTLELGDSALYLCASSLWSSYEQYFGPGTRLTVT.

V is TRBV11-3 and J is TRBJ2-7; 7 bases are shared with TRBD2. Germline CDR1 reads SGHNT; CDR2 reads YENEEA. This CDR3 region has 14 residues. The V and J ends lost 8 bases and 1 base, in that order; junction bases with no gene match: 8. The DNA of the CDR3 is TGTGCCAGCGGGAAGGGCGGGAGTTCCTACGAGCAGTACTTC. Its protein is CASGKGGSSYEQYF.

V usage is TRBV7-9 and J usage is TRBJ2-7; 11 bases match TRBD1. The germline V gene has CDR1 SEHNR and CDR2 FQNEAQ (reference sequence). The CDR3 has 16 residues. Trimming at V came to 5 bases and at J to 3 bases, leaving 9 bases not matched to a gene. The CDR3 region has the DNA TGTGCCAGCAGCCTACCTGGACAGGGGGCTTTCTACGAGCAGTACTTC. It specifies CASSLPGQGAFYEQYF.

In nucleotides, the CDR3 is TGCGCCAGCAGCCCGGCAACAGGGGGCGTAGGCGAAAAACTGTTTTTT. Translation gives CASSPATGGVGEKLFF. The V call is TRBV5-1, the J call TRBJ1-4; 9 bases are shared with TRBD1. This CDR3 is 16 amino acids long. Trimming cost V 4 bases and J 8 bases; bases outside gene matches: 12. Germline V gene data show CDR1 as SGHRS and CDR2 as YFSETQ.

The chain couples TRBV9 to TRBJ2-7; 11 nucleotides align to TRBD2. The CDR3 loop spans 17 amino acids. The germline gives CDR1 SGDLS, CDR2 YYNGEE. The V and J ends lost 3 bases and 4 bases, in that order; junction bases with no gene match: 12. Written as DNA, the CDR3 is TGTGCCAGCAGCGGAGACTACCGACTAGCGGGGAGGTACGAGCAGTACTTC. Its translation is CASSGDYRLAGRYEQYF.

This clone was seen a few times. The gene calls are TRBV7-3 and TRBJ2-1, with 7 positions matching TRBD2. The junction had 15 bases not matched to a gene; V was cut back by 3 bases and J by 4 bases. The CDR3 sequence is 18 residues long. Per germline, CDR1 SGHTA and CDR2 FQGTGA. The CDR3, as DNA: TGTGCCAGCAGCTTCTGGAGTAGCGGGCCCCGAGGGTACAATGAGCAGTTCTTC. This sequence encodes CASSFWSSGPRGYNEQFF.

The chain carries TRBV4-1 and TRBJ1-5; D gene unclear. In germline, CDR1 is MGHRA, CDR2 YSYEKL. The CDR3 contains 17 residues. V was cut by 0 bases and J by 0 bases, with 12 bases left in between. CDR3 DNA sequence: TGCGCCAGCAGCCAAGATCTTGTACTGGATAGCAATCAGCCCCAGCATTTT. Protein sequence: CASSQDLVLDSNQPQHF.

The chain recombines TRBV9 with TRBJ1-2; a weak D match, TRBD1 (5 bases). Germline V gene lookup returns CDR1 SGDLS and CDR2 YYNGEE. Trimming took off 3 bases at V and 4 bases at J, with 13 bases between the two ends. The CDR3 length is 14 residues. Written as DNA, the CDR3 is TGTGCCAGCAGCGCCCGGGACTCAATCTATGGCTACACCTTC. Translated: CASSARDSIYGYTF.

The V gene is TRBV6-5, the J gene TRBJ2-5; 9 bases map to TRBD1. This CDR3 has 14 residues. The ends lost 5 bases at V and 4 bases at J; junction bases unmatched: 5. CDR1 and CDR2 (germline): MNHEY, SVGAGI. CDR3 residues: CASSEQGAGETQYF. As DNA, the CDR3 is TGTGCCAGCAGTGAACAGGGGGCTGGAGAGACCCAGTACTTC.

The CDR3 reads CASSFLSGTAYNEQFF. In DNA, the CDR3 is TGCGCCAGCAGCTTCCTCAGCGGGACCGCCTACAATGAGCAGTTCTTC. This rearrangement joins TRBV5-1 to TRBJ2-1, with 7 bases fitting TRBD2. This CDR3 has 16 amino acids. V was clipped by 2 bases and J by 2 bases; unmatched bases: 7. Germline V CDR1 and CDR2: SGHRS, YFSETQ.

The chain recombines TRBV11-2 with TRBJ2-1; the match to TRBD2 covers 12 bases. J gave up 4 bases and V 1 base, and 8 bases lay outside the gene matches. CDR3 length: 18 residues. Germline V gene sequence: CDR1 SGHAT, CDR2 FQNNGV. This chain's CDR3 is CASSLGASGGALYNEQFF. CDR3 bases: TGTGCCAGCAGCTTAGGGGCTAGCGGGGGGGCCCTATACAATGAGCAGTTCTTC. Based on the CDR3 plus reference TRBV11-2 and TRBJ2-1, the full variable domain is EAGVAQSPRYKIIEKRQSVAFWCNPISGHATLYWYQQILGQGPKLLIQFQNNGVVDDSQLPKDRFSAERLKGVDSTLKIQPAKLEDSAVYLCASSLGASGGALYNEQFFGPGTRLTVL.

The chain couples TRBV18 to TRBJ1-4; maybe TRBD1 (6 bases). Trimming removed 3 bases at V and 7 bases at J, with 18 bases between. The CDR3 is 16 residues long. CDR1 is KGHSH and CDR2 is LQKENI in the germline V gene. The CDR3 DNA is TGTGCCAGCTCACCGACAGGCCAGATTATTTCTGAAAAACTGTTTTTT. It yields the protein CASSPTGQIISEKLFF. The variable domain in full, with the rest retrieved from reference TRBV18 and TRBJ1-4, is NAGVMQNPRHLVRRRGQEARLRCSPMKGHSHVYWYRQLPEEGLKFMVYLQKENIIDESGMPKERFSAEFPKEGPSILRIQQVVRGDSAAYFCASSPTGQIISEKLFFGSGTQLSVL.

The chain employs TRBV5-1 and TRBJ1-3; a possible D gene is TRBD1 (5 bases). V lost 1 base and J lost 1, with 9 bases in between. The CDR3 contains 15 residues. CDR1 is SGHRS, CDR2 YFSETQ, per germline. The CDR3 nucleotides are TGCGCCAGCAGCTTGTGGTCAGGGTCTGGAAACACCATATATTTT. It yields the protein CASSLWSGSGNTIYF.

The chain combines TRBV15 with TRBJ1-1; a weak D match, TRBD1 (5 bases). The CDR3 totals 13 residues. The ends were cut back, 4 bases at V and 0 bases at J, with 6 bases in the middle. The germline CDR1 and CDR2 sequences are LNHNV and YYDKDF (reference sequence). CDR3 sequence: CATSTGLNTEAFF. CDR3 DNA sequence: TGTGCCACCAGCACAGGGTTGAACACTGAAGCTTTCTTT.